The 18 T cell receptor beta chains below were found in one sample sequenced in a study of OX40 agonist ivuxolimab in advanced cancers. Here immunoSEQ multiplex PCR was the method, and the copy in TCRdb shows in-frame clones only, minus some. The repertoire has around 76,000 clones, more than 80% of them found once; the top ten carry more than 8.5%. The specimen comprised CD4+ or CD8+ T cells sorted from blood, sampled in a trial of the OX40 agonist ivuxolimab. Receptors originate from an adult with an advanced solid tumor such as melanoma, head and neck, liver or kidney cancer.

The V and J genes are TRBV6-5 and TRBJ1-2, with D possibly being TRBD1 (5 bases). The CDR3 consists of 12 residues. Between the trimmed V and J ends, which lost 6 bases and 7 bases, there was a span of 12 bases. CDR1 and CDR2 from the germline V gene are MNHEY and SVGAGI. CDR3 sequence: CASSHRSRGYTF. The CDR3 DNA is TGTGCCAGCAGCCACAGGAGTCGTGGCTACACCTTC.

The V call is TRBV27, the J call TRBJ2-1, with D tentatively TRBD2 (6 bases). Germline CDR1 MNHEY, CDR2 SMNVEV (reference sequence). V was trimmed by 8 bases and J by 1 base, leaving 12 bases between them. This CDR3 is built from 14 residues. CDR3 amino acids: CASGAGGSYNEQFF. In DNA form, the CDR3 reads TGTGCCAGCGGAGCCGGGGGATCCTACAATGAGCAGTTCTTC.

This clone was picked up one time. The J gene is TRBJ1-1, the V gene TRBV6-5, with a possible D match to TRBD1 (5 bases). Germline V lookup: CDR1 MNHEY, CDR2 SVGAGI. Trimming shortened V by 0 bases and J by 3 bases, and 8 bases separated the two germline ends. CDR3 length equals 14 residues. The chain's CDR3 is CASSYSEGYTEAFF. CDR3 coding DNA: TGTGCCAGCAGTTACTCAGAGGGGTACACTGAAGCTTTCTTT.

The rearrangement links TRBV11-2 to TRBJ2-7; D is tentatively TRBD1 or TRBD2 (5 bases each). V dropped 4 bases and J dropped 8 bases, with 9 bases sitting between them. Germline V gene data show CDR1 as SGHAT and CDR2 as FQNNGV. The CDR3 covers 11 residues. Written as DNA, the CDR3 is TGTGCCAGCAGCTCTGGGACCCAGCAGTACTTC. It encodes CASSSGTQQYF.

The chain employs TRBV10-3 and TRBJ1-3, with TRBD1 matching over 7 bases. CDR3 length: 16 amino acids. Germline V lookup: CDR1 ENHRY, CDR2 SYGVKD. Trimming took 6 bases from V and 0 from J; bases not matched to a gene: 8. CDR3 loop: CAIRGTGAGSGNTIYF. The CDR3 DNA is TGTGCCATCAGAGGAACAGGGGCCGGCTCTGGAAACACCATATATTTT.

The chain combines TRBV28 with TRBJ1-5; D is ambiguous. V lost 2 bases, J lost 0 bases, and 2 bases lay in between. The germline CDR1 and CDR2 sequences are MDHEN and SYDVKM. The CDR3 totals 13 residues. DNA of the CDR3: TGTGCCAGCAGTTTAACTAGCAATCAGCCCCAGCATTTT. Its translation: CASSLTSNQPQHF.

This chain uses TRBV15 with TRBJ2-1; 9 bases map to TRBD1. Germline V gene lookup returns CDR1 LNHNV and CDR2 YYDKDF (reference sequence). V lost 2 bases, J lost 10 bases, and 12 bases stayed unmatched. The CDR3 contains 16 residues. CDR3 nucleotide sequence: TGTGCCACCAGCAGAACCGACAGGGGGGGCGGAAGAGAGCAGTTCTTC. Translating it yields CATSRTDRGGGREQFF.

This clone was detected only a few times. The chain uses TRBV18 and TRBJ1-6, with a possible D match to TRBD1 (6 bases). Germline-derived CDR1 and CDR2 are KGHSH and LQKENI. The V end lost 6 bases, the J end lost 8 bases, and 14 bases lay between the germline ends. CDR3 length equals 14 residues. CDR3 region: CASSRDKGDSPLHF. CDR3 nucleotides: TGTGCCAGCTCCCGGGACAAGGGAGATTCACCCCTCCACTTT.

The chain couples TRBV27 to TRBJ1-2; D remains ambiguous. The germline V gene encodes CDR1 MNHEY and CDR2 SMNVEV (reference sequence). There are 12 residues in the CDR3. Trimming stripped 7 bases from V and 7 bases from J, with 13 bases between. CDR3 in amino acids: CASKIASGGYTF. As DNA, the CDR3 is TGTGCCAGCAAAATAGCGTCGGGTGGCTACACCTTC.

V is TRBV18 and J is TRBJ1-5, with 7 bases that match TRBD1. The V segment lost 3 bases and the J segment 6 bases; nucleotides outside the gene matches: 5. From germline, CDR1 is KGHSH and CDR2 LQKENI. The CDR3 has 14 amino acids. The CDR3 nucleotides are TGTGCCAGCTCACCGACAGGGATCAGTCAGCCCCAGCATTTT. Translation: CASSPTGISQPQHF. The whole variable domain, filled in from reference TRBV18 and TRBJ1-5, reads NAGVMQNPRHLVRRRGQEARLRCSPMKGHSHVYWYRQLPEEGLKFMVYLQKENIIDESGMPKERFSAEFPKEGPSILRIQQVVRGDSAAYFCASSPTGISQPQHFGDGTRLSIL.

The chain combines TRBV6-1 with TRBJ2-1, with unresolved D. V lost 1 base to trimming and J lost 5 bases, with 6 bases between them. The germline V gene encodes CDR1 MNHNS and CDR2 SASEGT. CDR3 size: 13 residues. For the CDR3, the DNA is TGTGCCAGCAGTGAAGTACTCGACAATGAGCAGTTCTTC. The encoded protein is CASSEVLDNEQFF.

The CDR3 DNA sequence: TGTGCCAGCAGCGTACCCACAGGGTTGGGTACAGATACGCAGTATTTT. It specifies CASSVPTGLGTDTQYF. V and J are TRBV9 and TRBJ2-3; a weak D match, TRBD1 (6 bases). CDR3 length equals 16 residues. V lost 1 base to trimming and J lost 3 bases, with 15 bases between them. CDR1 and CDR2 (germline): SGDLS, YYNGEE.

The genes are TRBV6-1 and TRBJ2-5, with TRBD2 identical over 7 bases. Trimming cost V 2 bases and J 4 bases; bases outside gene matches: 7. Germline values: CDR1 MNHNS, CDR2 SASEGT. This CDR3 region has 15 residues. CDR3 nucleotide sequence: TGTGCCAGCAGTGAAATGAGCGGGATAAGAGAGACCCAGTACTTC. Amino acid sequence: CASSEMSGIRETQYF.

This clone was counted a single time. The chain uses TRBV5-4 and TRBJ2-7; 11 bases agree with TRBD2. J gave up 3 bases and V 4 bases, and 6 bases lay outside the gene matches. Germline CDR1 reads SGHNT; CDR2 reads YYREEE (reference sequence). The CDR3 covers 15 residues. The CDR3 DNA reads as TGTGCCAGCAGCGCACCAGGACTAGCGGGCTACGAGCAGTACTTC. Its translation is CASSAPGLAGYEQYF.

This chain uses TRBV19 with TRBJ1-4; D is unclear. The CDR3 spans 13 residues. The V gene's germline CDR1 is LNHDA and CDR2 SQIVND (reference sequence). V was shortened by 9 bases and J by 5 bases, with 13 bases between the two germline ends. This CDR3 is CASSNDRNEKLFF. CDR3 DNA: TGTGCCAGCTCCAATGATAGAAATGAAAAACTGTTTTTT. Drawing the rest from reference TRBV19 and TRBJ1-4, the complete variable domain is DGGITQSPKYLFRKEGQNVTLSCEQNLNHDAMYWYRQDPGQGLRLIYYSQIVNDFQKGDIAEGYSVSREKKESFPLTVTSAQKNPTAFYLCASSNDRNEKLFFGSGTQLSVL.

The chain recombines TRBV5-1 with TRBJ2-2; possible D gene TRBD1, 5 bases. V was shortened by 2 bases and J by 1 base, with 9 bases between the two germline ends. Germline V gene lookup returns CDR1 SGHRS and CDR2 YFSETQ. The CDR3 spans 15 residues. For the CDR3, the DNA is TGCGCCAGCAGCTTTACAGGTTTGAACACCGGGGAGCTGTTTTTT. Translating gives CASSFTGLNTGELFF.

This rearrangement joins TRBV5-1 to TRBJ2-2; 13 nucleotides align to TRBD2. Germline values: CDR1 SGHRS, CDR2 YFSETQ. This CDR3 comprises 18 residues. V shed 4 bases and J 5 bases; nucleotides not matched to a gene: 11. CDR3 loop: CASSPRLAGGWPTGELFF. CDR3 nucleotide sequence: TGCGCCAGCAGCCCCCGACTAGCGGGGGGCTGGCCGACCGGGGAGCTGTTTTTT.

CDR3 sequence (DNA): TGTGCCAGCAGCGTAGGCGGGACTAGCGGGGGGGCCCTTTCCTACAATGAGCAGTTCTTC. Translated, it gives CASSVGGTSGGALSYNEQFF. This rearrangement joins TRBV9 to TRBJ2-1, with 16 bases aligning to TRBD2. This CDR3 is 20 amino acids long. Trimming took 0 bases from V and 1 from J; bases not matched to a gene: 7. Germline CDR1 and CDR2: SGDLS and YYNGEE. Combining the CDR3 with reference TRBV9 and TRBJ2-1 gives the whole variable domain DSGVTQTPKHLITATGQRVTLRCSPRSGDLSVYWYQQSLDQGLQFLIQYYNGEERAKGNILERFSAQQFPDLHSELNLSSLELGDSALYFCASSVGGTSGGALSYNEQFFGPGTRLTVL.